This T cell receptor (beta chain) was identified during a study of T cell repertoires in cytomegalovirus infection. This clonotype was recorded at least ten times. The antigen remains unidentified. TCRdb itself ran the reads through MiXCR, one entry per CDR3 protein. Of some 270,000 distinct CDR3 sequences in the sample, 22% were seen once. Findings and caveats of the study: There were HLA-C-restricted CMV-specific TCR beta clonotypes dominating the ex vivo response.

V lost 5 bases and J lost 5, with 10 bases in between. The CDR3 is 14 residues long. Sequencing used cultured PBMCs, obtained from culture after CMV antigen stimulation. The chain carries TRBV12-3 or TRBV12-4 and TRBJ1-6, with a possible D match to TRBD1 (6 bases). The clonotype originates from a human donor in good health (CMV status not recorded). Some clones in this sample may be carry-over from other donors' samples. CDR3 region: CASSRTENNSPLHF. CDR3 nucleotides: TGTGCCAGCAGTCGGACAGAGAATAATTCACCCCTCCACTTT.